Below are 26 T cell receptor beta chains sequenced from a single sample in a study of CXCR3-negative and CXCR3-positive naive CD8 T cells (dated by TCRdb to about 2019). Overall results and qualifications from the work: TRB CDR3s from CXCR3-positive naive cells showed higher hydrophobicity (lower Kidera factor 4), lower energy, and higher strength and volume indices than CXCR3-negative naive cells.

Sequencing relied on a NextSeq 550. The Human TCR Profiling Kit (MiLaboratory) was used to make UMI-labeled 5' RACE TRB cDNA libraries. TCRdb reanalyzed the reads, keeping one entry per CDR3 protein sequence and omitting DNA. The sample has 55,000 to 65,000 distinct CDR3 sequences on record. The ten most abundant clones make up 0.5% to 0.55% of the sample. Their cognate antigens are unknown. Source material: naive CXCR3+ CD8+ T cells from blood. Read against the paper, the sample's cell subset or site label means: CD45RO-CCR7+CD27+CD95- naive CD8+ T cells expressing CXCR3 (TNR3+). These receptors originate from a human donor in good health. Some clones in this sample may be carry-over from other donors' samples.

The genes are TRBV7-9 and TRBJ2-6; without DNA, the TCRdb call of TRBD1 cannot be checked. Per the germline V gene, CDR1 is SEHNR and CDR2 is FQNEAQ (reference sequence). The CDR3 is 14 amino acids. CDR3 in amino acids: CASSPGAGANVLTF.

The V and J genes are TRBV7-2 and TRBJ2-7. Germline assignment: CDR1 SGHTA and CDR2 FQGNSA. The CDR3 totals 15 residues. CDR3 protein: CASSFASQGSYEQYF.

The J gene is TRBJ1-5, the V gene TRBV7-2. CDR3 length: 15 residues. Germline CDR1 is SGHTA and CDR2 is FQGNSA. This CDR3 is CASSDARERHQPQHF. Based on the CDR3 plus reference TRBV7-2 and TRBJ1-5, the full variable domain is GAGVSQSPSNKVTEKGKDVELRCDPISGHTALYWYRQSLGQGLEFLIYFQGNSAPDKSGLPSDRFSAERTGGSVSTLTIQRTQQEDSAVYLCASSDARERHQPQHFGDGTRLSIL.

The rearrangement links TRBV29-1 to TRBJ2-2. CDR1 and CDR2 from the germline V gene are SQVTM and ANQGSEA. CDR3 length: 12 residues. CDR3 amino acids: CSGVQDTGELFF.

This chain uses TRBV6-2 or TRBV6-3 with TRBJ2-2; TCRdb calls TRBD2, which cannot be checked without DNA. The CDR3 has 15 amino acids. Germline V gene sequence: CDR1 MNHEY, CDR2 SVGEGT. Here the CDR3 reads CASSYRAGNTGELFF.

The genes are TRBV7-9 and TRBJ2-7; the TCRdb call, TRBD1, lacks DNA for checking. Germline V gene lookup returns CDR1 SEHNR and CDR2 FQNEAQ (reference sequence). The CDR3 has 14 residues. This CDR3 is CASSFLATGDEQYF.

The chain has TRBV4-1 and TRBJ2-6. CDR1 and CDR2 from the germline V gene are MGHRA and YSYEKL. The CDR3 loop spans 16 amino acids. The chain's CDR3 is CASSHRDGSGANVLTF.

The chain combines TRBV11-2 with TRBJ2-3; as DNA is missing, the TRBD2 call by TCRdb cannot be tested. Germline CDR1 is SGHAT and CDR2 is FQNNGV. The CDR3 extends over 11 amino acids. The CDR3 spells CASSLAGGGSF.

CDR3 loop: CASSLWSSYNEQFF. This sequence joins TRBV13 and TRBJ2-1. The CDR3 covers 14 residues. Germline V gene data show CDR1 as PRHDT and CDR2 as FYEKMQ (reference sequence). Together with reference TRBV13 and TRBJ2-1, the CDR3 gives the full variable domain: AAGVIQSPRHLIKEKRETATLKCYPIPRHDTVYWYQQGPGQDPQFLISFYEKMQSDKGSIPDRFSAQQFSDYHSELNMSSLELGDSALYFCASSLWSSYNEQFFGPGTRLTVL.

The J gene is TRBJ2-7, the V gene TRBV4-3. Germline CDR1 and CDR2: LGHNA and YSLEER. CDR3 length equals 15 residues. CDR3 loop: CASSQLVGTSYEQYF.

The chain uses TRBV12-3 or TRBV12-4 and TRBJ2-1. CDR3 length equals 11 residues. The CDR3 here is CASSFDNEQFF.

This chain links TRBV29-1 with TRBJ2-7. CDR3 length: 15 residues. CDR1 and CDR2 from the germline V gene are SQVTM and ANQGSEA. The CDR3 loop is CSIEDPTGENQRQYF.

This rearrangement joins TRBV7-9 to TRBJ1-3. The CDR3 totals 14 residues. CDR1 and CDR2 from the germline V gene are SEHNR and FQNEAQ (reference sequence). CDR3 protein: CASSSDDSGNTIYF.

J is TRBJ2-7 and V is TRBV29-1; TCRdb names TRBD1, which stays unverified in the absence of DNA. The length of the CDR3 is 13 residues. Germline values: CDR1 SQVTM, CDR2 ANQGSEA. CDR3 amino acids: CSVKTGTGYEQYF.

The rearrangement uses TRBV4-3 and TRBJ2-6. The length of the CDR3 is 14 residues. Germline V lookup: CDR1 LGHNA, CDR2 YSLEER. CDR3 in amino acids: CASSQGAGANVLTF.

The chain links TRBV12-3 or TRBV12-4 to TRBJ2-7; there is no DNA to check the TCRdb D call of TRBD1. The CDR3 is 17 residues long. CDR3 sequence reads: CASSDRGADQSLGEQYF.

Here the CDR3 reads CSARDQADYTEAFF. The chain is built from TRBV20-1 and TRBJ1-1. Germline loops: CDR1 DFQATT, CDR2 SNEGSKA (reference sequence). CDR3 length equals 14 residues.

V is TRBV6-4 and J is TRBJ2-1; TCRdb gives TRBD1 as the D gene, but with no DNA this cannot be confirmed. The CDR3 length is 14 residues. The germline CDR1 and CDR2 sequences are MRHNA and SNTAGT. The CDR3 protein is CASSDPAQGNEQFF.

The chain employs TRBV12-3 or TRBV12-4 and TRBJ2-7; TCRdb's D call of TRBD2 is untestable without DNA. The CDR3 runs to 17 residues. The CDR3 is CASSLVLTMDSSYEQYF.

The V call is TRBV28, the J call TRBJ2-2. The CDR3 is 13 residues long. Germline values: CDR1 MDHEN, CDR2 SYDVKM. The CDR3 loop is CASSDWVAGELFF.

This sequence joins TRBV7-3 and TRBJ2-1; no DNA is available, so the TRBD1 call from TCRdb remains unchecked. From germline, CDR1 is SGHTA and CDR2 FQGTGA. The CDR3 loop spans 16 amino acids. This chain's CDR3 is CASSLTLDRAYNEQFF.

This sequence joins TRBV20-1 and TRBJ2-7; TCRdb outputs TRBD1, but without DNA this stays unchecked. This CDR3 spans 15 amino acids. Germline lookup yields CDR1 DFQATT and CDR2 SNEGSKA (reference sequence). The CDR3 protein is CSARADRGSPIEQYF.

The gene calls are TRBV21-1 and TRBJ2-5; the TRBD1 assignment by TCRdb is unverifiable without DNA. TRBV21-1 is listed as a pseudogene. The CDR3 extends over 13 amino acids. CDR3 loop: CASQKGPQETQYF.

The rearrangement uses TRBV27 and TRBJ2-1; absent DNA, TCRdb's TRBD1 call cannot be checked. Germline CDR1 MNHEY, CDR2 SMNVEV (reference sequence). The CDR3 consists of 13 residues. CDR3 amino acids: CASSLTGGEEQFF.

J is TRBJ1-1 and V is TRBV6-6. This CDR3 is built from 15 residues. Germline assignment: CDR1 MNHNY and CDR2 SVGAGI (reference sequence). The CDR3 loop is CASSLFRDWNTEAFF.

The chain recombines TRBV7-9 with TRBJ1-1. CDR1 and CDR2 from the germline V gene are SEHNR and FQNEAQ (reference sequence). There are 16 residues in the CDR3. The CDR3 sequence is CASSFTMSEGNTEAFF. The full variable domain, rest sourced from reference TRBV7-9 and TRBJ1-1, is DTGVSQNPRHKITKRGQNVTFRCDPISEHNRLYWYRQTLGQGPEFLTYFQNEAQLEKSRLLSDRFSAERPKGSFSTLEIQRTEQGDSAMYLCASSFTMSEGNTEAFFGQGTRLTVV.